These T cell receptor beta chains were read from a single sample in a study of T cell responses to AZD1222 COVID-19 vaccine. Assay: immunoSEQ multiplex PCR; the TCRdb copy retains only in-frame clones and omits some. The top ten hold around 1.5% of the sample, which has around 84,000 clones, 70% to 90% seen once. The sequencing here drew on peripheral blood, taken on day 0 of AZD1222 vaccination. The receptor source for this set is an adult in good health. The CDR3 runs from the conserved cysteine through the conserved F or W. A D gene is named only where the DNA matches it firmly.

CDR3aa: CASSERGLGTEAFF
len: 14
v_gene: TRBV6-1
d_gene: -
j_gene: TRBJ1-1

CDR3aa: CASSDSGQGADTQYF
len: 15
v_gene: TRBV10-1
d_gene: TRBD1
j_gene: TRBJ2-3

CDR3aa: CASSEERNQPQHF
len: 13
v_gene: TRBV6-1
d_gene: -
j_gene: TRBJ1-5

CDR3aa: CASSALRRGPSSGNTIYF
len: 18
v_gene: TRBV2
d_gene: -
j_gene: TRBJ1-3

CDR3aa: CASSVGDSTSYNEQFF
len: 16
v_gene: TRBV9
d_gene: TRBD1
j_gene: TRBJ2-1

CDR3aa: CASSGVGGPEAFF
len: 13
v_gene: TRBV19
d_gene: -
j_gene: TRBJ1-1

CDR3aa: CASSVGHRVVNTEAFF
len: 16
v_gene: TRBV9
d_gene: -
j_gene: TRBJ1-1

CDR3aa: CALEWDSAPTNEQFF
len: 15
v_gene: TRBV2
d_gene: -
j_gene: TRBJ2-1

CDR3aa: CASSPFGQILSYEQYF
len: 16
v_gene: TRBV18
d_gene: -
j_gene: TRBJ2-7

CDR3aa: CASSPRAAYEQYF
len: 13
v_gene: TRBV19
d_gene: -
j_gene: TRBJ2-7

CDR3aa: CASSLQLNYGYTF
len: 13
v_gene: TRBV12-3/TRBV12-4
d_gene: -
j_gene: TRBJ1-2

CDR3aa: CASSPPGSSPLHF
len: 13
v_gene: TRBV7-2
d_gene: -
j_gene: TRBJ1-6

CDR3aa: CASSLGNGDGSYEQYF
len: 16
v_gene: TRBV11-1
d_gene: -
j_gene: TRBJ2-7

CDR3aa: CASSSLPGNTGELFF
len: 15
v_gene: TRBV11-2
d_gene: -
j_gene: TRBJ2-2

CDR3aa: CASSRREGLNEKLFF
len: 15
v_gene: TRBV18
d_gene: -
j_gene: TRBJ1-4

CDR3aa: CASSRELTTGYGYTF
len: 15
v_gene: TRBV6-5
d_gene: -
j_gene: TRBJ1-2

CDR3aa: CASSSQSSYNSPLHF
len: 15
v_gene: TRBV27
d_gene: -
j_gene: TRBJ1-6

CDR3aa: CASSLAGIQETQYF
len: 14
v_gene: TRBV11-2
d_gene: -
j_gene: TRBJ2-5

CDR3aa: CASTVGQVDSPLHF
len: 14
v_gene: TRBV19
d_gene: TRBD1
j_gene: TRBJ1-6

CDR3aa: CASSLGLNNEQFF
len: 13
v_gene: TRBV7-7
d_gene: -
j_gene: TRBJ2-1

CDR3aa: CASSEAPGRGGYF
len: 13
v_gene: TRBV6-1
d_gene: -
j_gene: TRBJ2-5

CDR3aa: CASSWIPGVNTEAFF
len: 15
v_gene: TRBV7-8
d_gene: -
j_gene: TRBJ1-1

CDR3aa: CASSVGTSGRLGEQYF
len: 16
v_gene: TRBV7-7
d_gene: TRBD2
j_gene: TRBJ2-7

CDR3aa: CASSQDRGRRQETQYF
len: 16
v_gene: TRBV3-1/TRBV3-2
d_gene: -
j_gene: TRBJ2-5

CDR3aa: CASSLEQVSGNTIYF
len: 15
v_gene: TRBV7-6
d_gene: -
j_gene: TRBJ1-3

CDR3aa: CASSLAAGYEQYF
len: 13
v_gene: TRBV12-3/TRBV12-4
d_gene: -
j_gene: TRBJ2-7

CDR3aa: CASIPQGWGEAFF
len: 13
v_gene: TRBV19
d_gene: -
j_gene: TRBJ1-1

CDR3aa: CASSLTSGQNYGYTF
len: 15
v_gene: TRBV27
d_gene: -
j_gene: TRBJ1-2

CDR3aa: CSVDVGGRDGYTF
len: 13
v_gene: TRBV29-1
d_gene: -
j_gene: TRBJ1-2

CDR3aa: CASRAPGLAYNEQFF
len: 15
v_gene: TRBV10-2
d_gene: TRBD2
j_gene: TRBJ2-1

CDR3aa: CASSQAVGGQSPLHF
len: 15
v_gene: TRBV3-1/TRBV3-2
d_gene: TRBD1
j_gene: TRBJ1-6

CDR3aa: CASSPYGAGTGELFF
len: 15
v_gene: TRBV18
d_gene: -
j_gene: TRBJ2-2

CDR3aa: CASSQEDRSTDTQYF
len: 15
v_gene: TRBV4-3
d_gene: -
j_gene: TRBJ2-3

CDR3aa: CASSQERTVGSYEQYF
len: 16
v_gene: TRBV4-3
d_gene: -
j_gene: TRBJ2-7

CDR3aa: CASSPTRAQSSYNEQFF
len: 17
v_gene: TRBV9
d_gene: -
j_gene: TRBJ2-1

CDR3aa: CASLGTGNQPQHF
len: 13
v_gene: TRBV6-5
d_gene: TRBD1
j_gene: TRBJ1-5

CDR3aa: CASTPIRRYEQYF
len: 13
v_gene: TRBV6-2/TRBV6-3
d_gene: -
j_gene: TRBJ2-7